This TCR beta chain was found in a study of Ad26.COV2.S vaccination and SARS-CoV-2 variants. Study-wide background: Trial arm assignment for the donor was COV1001 Ad26.COV2.S.

General observations from the study: Reportedly, spike-specific CD8+ and CD4+ T cell responses achieved substantial breadth once vaccination had taken place. There was a possibility that the TCR breadth and depth analyses underestimated total T cell responses.

Some clones are missing from TCRdb's copy, which holds only in-frame ones; the method was immunoSEQ multiplex PCR. Of about 350,000 clones listed, about 85% were seen once; the top ten hold about 3.5%. This clone was counted only a few times. Its antigen is undetermined. Germline V gene data show CDR1 as KGHDR and CDR2 as SFDVKD. The V and J ends lost 0 bases and 7 bases respectively, with 17 bases between them. The CDR3 is 17 residues long. Indicated treatment: around 19 received Ad26.COV2.S at low or high dose, single or two shots; about 5 received placebo; per-sample allocation not given. Sampling occurred on day 63 after the first vaccine or placebo injection.

The sample was peripheral blood, taken in a trial of Ad26.COV2.S vaccine versus placebo. The TCR was taken from a person between 18 and 60 years old who received the Ad26.COV2.S COVID-19 vaccine or a placebo. V gene TRBV24-1 combines with J gene TRBJ2-2; possibly TRBD1 for D (6 bases). The CDR3 region has the DNA TGTGCCACCAGTGATTTGTCTCCAGGGGCTTACGGCGGGGAGCTGTTTTTT. Protein product: CATSDLSPGAYGGELFF.